This TCR beta chain was obtained from a study of blood T cell repertoires in COVID-19. Study details: COVID-19 samples, acute and convalescent, were from the United States, Italy and Spain. Nucleic acid was either cDNA or gDNA, and it came from T cells, B-cell-depleted T cells, or PBMCs.

Original data processing: From reference gene primer amplification, estimates of nucleated cell counts were derived. The assay was immunoSEQ multiplex PCR, and TCRdb's table has in-frame clones only and misses some. The V and J calls and clone size are taken from that table; D and trimming were inferred from the DNA. The table lists roughly 570,000 clones, less than 90% of them singletons. Trimming removed 4 bases from V and 4 bases from J, with 11 bases in between. The V gene's germline CDR1 is SGHRS and CDR2 YFSETQ. The CDR3 covers 13 residues. What was sequenced was peripheral blood. V is TRBV5-1 and J is TRBJ1-1; D is uncertain. The source of this sequence is a woman in her forties or fifties with COVID-19, enrolled during active disease. CDR3 in amino acids: CASSGRVGTEAFF. In nucleotides, the CDR3 is TGCGCCAGCAGCGGGAGAGTGGGCACTGAAGCTTTCTTT.